A single sample is the source of the 30 T cell receptor beta chains below, sequenced in a study of CD8+ T cells in alopecia areata. Extraction of RNA preceded its reverse transcription into cDNA, which served as the sequencing template. Sequencing was performed with immunoSEQ multiplex PCR; in TCRdb, only in-frame clones are kept and a portion is missing. The sample has around 190,000 clones, just over 55% seen once. Sequenced input: CD8+ T cells sorted from blood. The receptors were sampled from a human donor in good health.

V gene TRBV4-1 combines with J gene TRBJ1-1; D may be TRBD1 (6 bases). Trimming took off 1 base at V and 4 bases at J, with 10 bases between the two ends. CDR1 is MGHRA, CDR2 YSYEKL, per germline. The CDR3 covers 14 residues. CDR3 loop: CASSQAQGGTEAFF. The CDR3, as DNA: TGCGCCAGCAGCCAAGCACAGGGAGGCACTGAAGCTTTCTTT.

This clone occurred a few times. This rearrangement joins TRBV2 to TRBJ1-1; no clear D gene. Looked up from germline, CDR1 is SNHLY and CDR2 is FYNNEI. This CDR3 region has 16 residues. V was clipped by 1 base and J by 0 bases, with 12 bases between them. The CDR3 loop is CASSEGSAALNTEAFF. Written as DNA, the CDR3 is TGTGCCAGCAGTGAAGGGAGCGCGGCCCTGAACACTGAAGCTTTCTTT.

The chain combines TRBV6-4 with TRBJ2-4; tentative D call: TRBD2 (5 bases). The CDR3 loop spans 15 amino acids. Germline assignment: CDR1 MRHNA and CDR2 SNTAGT. Deletions cut 2 bases from V and 6 bases from J, with 14 bases between. CDR3 residues: CASSDLSAGGNIQYF. In DNA, the CDR3 is TGTGCCAGCAGTGACCTTAGCGCGGGTGGAAACATTCAGTACTTC.

This clone was observed at least ten times. The rearrangement links TRBV6-6 to TRBJ1-2; no reliable D call. This CDR3 is built from 15 residues. Per germline, CDR1 MNHNY and CDR2 SVGAGI (reference sequence). Trimming took off 0 bases at V and 0 bases at J, with 8 bases between the two ends. CDR3 bases: TGTGCCAGCAGTTACTCCGCCAGTTCTAACTATGGCTACACCTTC. Its translation: CASSYSASSNYGYTF.

J is TRBJ2-5 and V is TRBV7-9; D may match TRBD1 or TRBD2 (6 bases each). Trimming took 5 bases from V and 6 from J, leaving 16 bases between them. In germline, CDR1 is SEHNR, CDR2 FQNEAQ (reference sequence). There are 14 residues in the CDR3. CDR3 sequence: CASSTGPGAKTQYF. The CDR3 DNA follows: TGTGCCAGCAGCACCGGGCCGGGGGCAAAGACCCAGTACTTC.

The chain recombines TRBV15 with TRBJ1-2, with 10 bases that match TRBD1. The CDR3 consists of 14 residues. The germline V gene has CDR1 LNHNV and CDR2 YYDKDF (reference sequence). J lost 2 bases, V lost 7 bases, and 4 bases had no gene match. The CDR3 loop is CATTPGQGNYGYTF. CDR3 DNA: TGTGCCACCACACCGGGACAGGGGAACTATGGCTACACCTTC.

The chain recombines TRBV7-9 with TRBJ1-2; D is uncertain. Per germline, CDR1 SEHNR and CDR2 FQNEAQ (reference sequence). The V gene lost 4 bases and the J gene lost 0 bases, with 21 bases spanning the gap. The CDR3 is 18 residues long. The CDR3 DNA reads TGTGCCAGCAGCTCGGTTGGAGCAGCTTACGGGGCTAACTATGGCTACACCTTC. It encodes CASSSVGAAYGANYGYTF.

The table lists this clone with a few counts. The chain couples TRBV2 to TRBJ1-1, with D unresolved. V was clipped by 4 bases and J by 1 base, with 7 bases between them. The CDR3 has 13 residues. Germline loops: CDR1 SNHLY, CDR2 FYNNEI. The CDR3 nucleotides are TGTGCCAGCAGTGCTACGGGGAACACTGAAGCTTTCTTT. The encoded protein is CASSATGNTEAFF.

The chain combines TRBV9 with TRBJ1-1, with D uncertain. V lost 3 bases to trimming and J lost 3 bases, with 3 bases between them. The CDR3 runs to 11 residues. From germline, CDR1 is SGDLS and CDR2 YYNGEE. The CDR3 here is CASSADTEAFF. DNA of the CDR3: TGTGCCAGCAGCGCCGACACTGAAGCTTTCTTT.

The J gene is TRBJ1-2, the V gene TRBV27; D unresolved. V was trimmed by 3 bases and J by 2 bases, leaving 10 bases between them. Per germline, CDR1 MNHEY and CDR2 SMNVEV (reference sequence). The CDR3 runs to 14 residues. The DNA of the CDR3 is TGTGCCAGCAGTTTTGGGCAGTCAAACTATGGCTACACCTTC. It is translated as CASSFGQSNYGYTF.

A single count supports this clone. The chain has TRBV4-1 and TRBJ2-7; 8 bases are a match to TRBD2. J gave up 3 bases and V 5 bases, and 9 bases lay outside the gene matches. The CDR3 covers 15 residues. The germline gives CDR1 MGHRA, CDR2 YSYEKL. The CDR3 DNA sequence: TGCGCCAGCAGCGCTCTCGGGGGGGAGTTCTACGAGCAGTACTTC. Its protein product is CASSALGGEFYEQYF.

This clone was seen a handful of times. Distinct nucleotide sequences in the sample also encode this CDR3. The chain combines TRBV7-9 with TRBJ2-5; D is undetermined. The V end was cut by 5 bases, the J end by 3 bases, with 10 bases between. The length of the CDR3 is 13 residues. CDR1 and CDR2 from the germline V gene are SEHNR and FQNEAQ (reference sequence). Here the CDR3 DNA reads TGTGCCAGCAGCCCCGGTGGGGAAGAGACCCAGTACTTC. As protein: CASSPGGEETQYF.

The CDR3 region is CASSQYSFQETQYF. In nucleotides, the CDR3 is TGCGCCAGCAGCCAGTACAGCTTCCAAGAGACCCAGTACTTC. The J gene is TRBJ2-5, the V gene TRBV4-1, with no clear D. The CDR3 runs 14 residues. V shed 3 bases and J shed 1 base, with 9 bases lying between them. Germline V gene data show CDR1 as MGHRA and CDR2 as YSYEKL.

The genes are TRBV4-1 and TRBJ1-2; no reliable D call. This CDR3 spans 12 amino acids. The ends were cut back, 0 bases at V and 8 bases at J, with 7 bases in the middle. Looked up from germline, CDR1 is MGHRA and CDR2 is YSYEKL. This CDR3 reads CASSQDTRGYTF. The CDR3 nucleotides are TGCGCCAGCAGCCAAGATACGAGGGGCTACACCTTC.

This clone was detected once. The chain employs TRBV5-1 and TRBJ1-5; 11 positions match TRBD1. CDR3 length equals 15 residues. Germline V gene lookup returns CDR1 SGHRS and CDR2 YFSETQ. Trimming at V came to 4 bases and at J to 5 bases, leaving 5 bases not matched to a gene. The CDR3 is CASSPLGQGDQPQHF. The DNA for the CDR3 is TGCGCCAGCAGCCCCCTGGGACAGGGGGATCAGCCCCAGCATTTT.

V usage is TRBV7-9 and J usage is TRBJ2-2, with D unclear. Germline CDR1 is SEHNR and CDR2 is FQNEAQ (reference sequence). This CDR3 contains 11 residues. Trimming pared 5 bases from V and 7 bases from J, leaving 5 bases between. The DNA for the CDR3 is TGTGCCAGCAGCGTAGTCGGGGAGCTGTTTTTT. Protein: CASSVVGELFF.

The gene calls are TRBV25-1 and TRBJ2-2; D remains unclear. Germline V CDR1 and CDR2: MGHDK, SYGVNS. The ends were cut back, 2 bases at V and 0 bases at J, with 4 bases in the middle. CDR3 size: 14 residues. CDR3: CASSEPSNTGELFF. The CDR3 DNA follows: TGTGCCAGCAGTGAACCCTCGAACACCGGGGAGCTGTTTTTT. The full variable domain, completed using reference TRBV25-1 and TRBJ2-2, is EADIYQTPRYLVIGTGKKITLECSQTMGHDKMYWYQQDPGMELHLIHYSYGVNSTEKGDLSSESTVSRIRTEHFPLTLESARPSHTSQYLCASSEPSNTGELFFGEGSRLTVL.

The V call is TRBV13, the J call TRBJ1-2; 11 bases map to TRBD1. Per germline, CDR1 PRHDT and CDR2 FYEKMQ (reference sequence). Trimming removed 5 bases from V and 5 bases from J; junction bases left unmatched: 10. The CDR3 loop spans 16 amino acids. The CDR3 sequence is CASSLGGDRGEYGYTF. The CDR3 DNA reads as TGTGCCAGCAGCCTGGGAGGGGACAGGGGGGAGTATGGCTACACCTTC.

This chain joins TRBV7-9 and TRBJ1-1; D not certain. CDR1 is SEHNR, CDR2 FQNEAQ, per germline (reference sequence). The V gene lost 2 bases and the J gene lost 7 bases, with 11 bases spanning the gap. The CDR3 spans 13 residues. CDR3 amino acids: CASSLIGAGEAFF. CDR3 DNA sequence: TGTGCCAGCAGCTTAATCGGTGCCGGTGAAGCTTTCTTT.

The CDR3 here is CASGTEPTGANVLTF. As DNA, the CDR3 is TGCGCCTCGGGGACAGAACCTACTGGGGCCAACGTCCTGACTTTC. The chain couples TRBV4-1 to TRBJ2-6, with 7 nucleotides matching TRBD1. Germline trimming cut 11 bases from V and 2 bases from J; bases unmatched to any gene: 9. Per the germline V gene, CDR1 is MGHRA and CDR2 is YSYEKL. The CDR3 has 15 amino acids.

J is TRBJ2-1 and V is TRBV5-6, with D hard to call. V was clipped by 2 bases and J by 6 bases, with 3 bases between them. The germline V gene has CDR1 SGHDT and CDR2 YYEEEE. The CDR3 totals 11 residues. The CDR3 DNA sequence: TGTGCCAGCAGCTTAAGCAATGAGCAGTTCTTC. Amino acid sequence: CASSLSNEQFF.

V and J are TRBV11-2 and TRBJ2-2; tentative D call: TRBD2 (6 bases). Deletions cut 0 bases from V and 4 bases from J, with 21 bases between. The CDR3 is 19 amino acids. CDR1 and CDR2 (germline): SGHAT, FQNNGV. In DNA form, the CDR3 reads TGTGCCAGCAGCTTAGATCCGGGGGTGACCTTAGACTCCACCGGGGAGCTGTTTTTT. Its translation is CASSLDPGVTLDSTGELFF.

The rearrangement uses TRBV4-1 and TRBJ1-5; tentative D call: TRBD1 (5 bases). Trimming removed 1 base at V and 2 bases at J, with 12 bases between. This CDR3 is built from 16 residues. Germline CDR1 MGHRA, CDR2 YSYEKL. The CDR3 nucleotides read TGCGCCAGCAGCCAAGCAGGATGGGACGGCAATCAGCCCCAGCATTTT. As protein: CASSQAGWDGNQPQHF.

The DNA for the CDR3 is TGTGCCAGCAGCCGGGGGATCGAAGCTTTCTTT. Protein sequence: CASSRGIEAFF. The chain combines TRBV13 with TRBJ1-1; D possibly corresponds to TRBD1 (5 bases). Trimming left V 5 bases short and J 8 bases short, with 9 bases between. Germline assignment: CDR1 PRHDT and CDR2 FYEKMQ (reference sequence). The CDR3 runs 11 residues.

The chain employs TRBV19 and TRBJ2-7; D is possibly TRBD1 (6 bases). CDR1 is LNHDA, CDR2 SQIVND, per germline (reference sequence). CDR3 length: 14 amino acids. V shed 5 bases and J shed 0 bases, with 11 bases lying between them. The CDR3 here is CASSPRTVSYEQYF. In DNA form, the CDR3 reads TGTGCCAGTAGTCCCCGGACAGTCTCCTACGAGCAGTACTTC.

This chain joins TRBV29-1 and TRBJ2-2, with 9 bases aligning to TRBD1. The CDR3 consists of 13 residues. The germline V gene has CDR1 SQVTM and CDR2 ANQGSEA. V gave up 4 bases and J gave up 5 bases; unmatched junction bases: 2. CDR3 sequence: CSVGDRATGELFF. The CDR3 DNA reads as TGCAGCGTTGGGGACAGGGCTACCGGGGAGCTGTTTTTT.

The chain carries TRBV29-1 and TRBJ2-3; 9 positions agree with TRBD2. V shed 8 bases, J shed 0 bases, and the junction held 18 bases outside the gene matches. Per germline, CDR1 SQVTM and CDR2 ANQGSEA. CDR3 size: 18 residues. For the CDR3, the DNA is TGCAGCTCCACGGGTAGCGGGGGTCATCCGGCTAGCACAGATACGCAGTATTTT. Translating it yields CSSTGSGGHPASTDTQYF.

The genes are TRBV19 and TRBJ2-7, with D perhaps given as TRBD1 or TRBD2 (5 bases each). V dropped 5 bases and J dropped 3 bases, with 11 bases sitting between them. The CDR3 spans 13 residues. Germline V gene sequence: CDR1 LNHDA, CDR2 SQIVND (reference sequence). CDR3 DNA: TGTGCCAGTAGTGGGACGGTAGGCTACGAGCAGTACTTC. The encoded protein is CASSGTVGYEQYF.

The chain employs TRBV19 and TRBJ2-5; TRBD1 matches at 9 bases. Trimming took 6 bases from V and 1 from J; bases not matched to a gene: 6. In germline, CDR1 is LNHDA, CDR2 SQIVND (reference sequence). This CDR3 region has 15 residues. For the CDR3, the DNA is TGTGCCAGTAGCACCCCGACAGGGGGCCAAGAGACCCAGTACTTC. Translating gives CASSTPTGGQETQYF.

The chain carries TRBV29-1 and TRBJ2-3, with a tentative D call TRBD2 (5 bases). The CDR3 spans 12 residues. The germline gives CDR1 SQVTM, CDR2 ANQGSEA. Between the trimmed V and J ends, which lost 4 bases and 4 bases, there was a span of 9 bases. The CDR3 DNA reads TGCAGCGTTGCGGCTAGCTCAGATACGCAGTATTTT. Translation gives CSVAASSDTQYF.